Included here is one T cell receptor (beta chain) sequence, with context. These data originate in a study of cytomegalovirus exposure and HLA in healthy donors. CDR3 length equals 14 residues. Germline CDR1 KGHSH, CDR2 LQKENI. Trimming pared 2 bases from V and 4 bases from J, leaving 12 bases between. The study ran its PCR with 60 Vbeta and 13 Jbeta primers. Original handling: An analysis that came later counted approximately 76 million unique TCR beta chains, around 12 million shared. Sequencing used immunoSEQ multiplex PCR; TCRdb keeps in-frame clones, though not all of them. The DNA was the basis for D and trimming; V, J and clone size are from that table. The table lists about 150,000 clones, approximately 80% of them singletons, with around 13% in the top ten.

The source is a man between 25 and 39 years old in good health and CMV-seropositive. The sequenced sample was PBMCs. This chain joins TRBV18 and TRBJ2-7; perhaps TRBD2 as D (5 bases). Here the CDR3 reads CASSPDTSRYEQYF. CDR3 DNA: TGTGCCAGCTCACCAGATACTAGTCGGTACGAGCAGTACTTC.